The 15 T cell receptor beta chains given below trace back to one sample, sequenced in a study of blood T cell repertoires in COVID-19. This table comes from immunoSEQ multiplex PCR, and its TCRdb copy is limited to in-frame clones, with some not included. The sample records a few hundred thousand clones, about 90% being singletons. Specimen: peripheral blood. The receptors were sampled from a woman in her twenties or thirties with COVID-19, enrolled during active disease.

Notes on this clone: The same CDR3 also results from other DNA sequences found in this sample. The rearrangement links TRBV3-1 (or the pseudogene TRBV3-2) to TRBJ1-4, with D possibly matching TRBD1 (5 bases). The CDR3 runs 13 residues. V was trimmed by 1 base and J by 8 bases, leaving 8 bases between them. Germline CDR1 is LGHDT and CDR2 is YNNKEL (reference sequence). The CDR3 DNA follows: TGTGCCAGCAGCCAAGGGGGGGAGGAAAAACTGTTTTTT. This gives the protein CASSQGGEEKLFF.

The chain links TRBV7-2 to TRBJ2-7, with D perhaps TRBD2 (5 bases). The CDR3 consists of 15 residues. V lost 2 bases to trimming and J lost 5 bases, with 16 bases between them. CDR1 and CDR2 (germline): SGHTA, FQGNSA. Here the CDR3 reads CASSLSRGDAHEQYF. The CDR3 DNA follows: TGTGCCAGCAGCTTATCCCGGGGAGATGCCCACGAGCAGTACTTC.

This chain joins TRBV7-8 and TRBJ2-7, with TRBD1 identical over 9 bases. Germline-derived CDR1 and CDR2 are SGHVS and FQNEAQ. The J segment lost 0 bases and the V segment lost 8 bases, leaving 5 bases of the junction unmatched. This CDR3 has 14 amino acids. The CDR3 DNA sequence: TGTGCCAGCCGCCGGACAGGGGTCTCCTACGAGCAGTACTTC. Translated, it gives CASRRTGVSYEQYF.

The chain has TRBV4-3 and TRBJ2-1; D unresolved. Trimming took off 0 bases at V and 2 bases at J, with 14 bases between the two ends. Germline CDR1 is LGHNA and CDR2 is YSLEER. The CDR3 is 17 residues long. The CDR3 DNA reads as TGCGCCAGCAGCCAAGATATCCGGTCCCGAGCCTACAATGAGCAGTTCTTC. It codes for CASSQDIRSRAYNEQFF.

V usage is TRBV29-1 and J usage is TRBJ2-1; 10 nucleotides agree with TRBD2. The CDR3 has 16 residues. Losses at the gene ends were 1 base for V and 9 bases for J; bases not matched to a gene: 12. Germline assignment: CDR1 SQVTM and CDR2 ANQGSEA. The CDR3: CSVEGGGSGRAGEQFF. The CDR3 nucleotides read TGCAGCGTTGAAGGGGGGGGAAGCGGGAGGGCCGGTGAGCAGTTCTTC.

This clone was seen only once. The chain links TRBV1 to TRBJ1-4; TRBD1, the table's D call, was not compared with the DNA. TRBV1 is given as a pseudogene. The CDR3 has 14 amino acids. The CDR3 reads CTSNFDSSNEKLFF. Here the CDR3 DNA reads TGCACCAGCAACTTTGACAGCAGTAATGAAAAACTGTTTTTT.

The CDR3 nucleotides are TGTGCCACCAGCAGTGATAGGGGGACCGGGGAGCTGTTTTTT. It translates to CATSSDRGTGELFF. The genes are TRBV15 and TRBJ2-2, with a possible D match to TRBD1 (6 bases). V was cut by 3 bases and J by 5 bases, with 10 bases left in between. The CDR3 length is 14 residues. The germline V gene encodes CDR1 LNHNV and CDR2 YYDKDF (reference sequence).

A few counts support this clone. This chain joins TRBV7-2 and TRBJ1-6, with D unclear. Germline V lookup: CDR1 SGHTA, CDR2 FQGNSA. The CDR3 totals 15 residues. V was shortened by 4 bases and J by 4 bases, with 11 bases between the two germline ends. The CDR3 protein is CASSSYSGYNSPLHF. The CDR3 DNA reads as TGTGCCAGCAGCTCTTACAGCGGATATAATTCACCCCTCCACTTT.

As for this clone: One base away lies a much larger clone, so this may be a sequencing read error. The genes are TRBV6-2 or TRBV6-3 and TRBJ2-1; D might be TRBD2 (5 bases). V was trimmed by 4 bases and J by 9 bases, leaving 7 bases between them. CDR1 and CDR2 from the germline V gene are MNHEY and SVGEGT. CDR3 length equals 11 residues. The CDR3 bases are TGTGCCAGCAGTTCGAGGGCTGAGCAGTTCTTC. Its protein product is CASSSRAEQFF.

This chain uses TRBV6-5 with TRBJ2-3, with D unresolved. Trimming removed 6 bases at V and 2 bases at J, with 6 bases between. The CDR3 runs to 12 residues. Germline CDR1 MNHEY, CDR2 SVGAGI. CDR3 sequence (DNA): TGTGCCAGCAGGGGCGCCACAGATACGCAGTATTTT. Translation gives CASRGATDTQYF.

This chain connects TRBV10-2 to TRBJ1-3, with a tentative D call TRBD1 (6 bases). Germline V lookup: CDR1 WSHSY, CDR2 SAAADI. The CDR3 extends over 13 amino acids. V lost 10 bases and J 6 bases, leaving 16 bases between the germline ends. The CDR3 sequence: CATRSGEKNTIYF. In nucleotides, the CDR3 is TGCGCCACCAGGTCAGGGGAAAAAAACACCATATATTTT.

The chain couples TRBV4-1 to TRBJ1-1; no definite D call. Germline V lookup: CDR1 MGHRA, CDR2 YSYEKL. The CDR3 is 11 amino acids. Between the trimmed V and J ends, which lost 0 bases and 7 bases, there was a span of 3 bases. CDR3 sequence: CASSQDSEAFF. CDR3 nucleotide sequence: TGCGCCAGCAGCCAAGACAGTGAAGCTTTCTTT.

In this sample, this clone turned up once. The V and J genes are TRBV5-1 and TRBJ2-7, with unresolved D. CDR1 is SGHRS, CDR2 YFSETQ, per germline. V was shortened by 0 bases and J by 4 bases, with 8 bases between the two germline ends. CDR3 size: 13 residues. This chain's CDR3 is CASSLDGLYEQYF. DNA of the CDR3: TGCGCCAGCAGCTTGGATGGCCTTTACGAGCAGTACTTC.

The chain uses TRBV29-1 and TRBJ1-3, with D possibly TRBD1 on 5 matching bases. The CDR3 covers 14 residues. Trimming took off 4 bases at V and 2 bases at J, with 12 bases between the two ends. Per the germline V gene, CDR1 is SQVTM and CDR2 is ANQGSEA. CDR3 nucleotide sequence: TGCAGCGTTGGGCTGGCGGGACCTGGAAACACCATATATTTT. Translated: CSVGLAGPGNTIYF.

J is TRBJ1-2 and V is TRBV9; 9 bases fit TRBD1. Per the germline V gene, CDR1 is SGDLS and CDR2 is YYNGEE. Unmatched junction bases numbered 6, after V lost 5 bases and J lost 7 bases. CDR3 length: 13 amino acids. The CDR3 nucleotides are TGTGCCAGCAGAGGACAGGGGTCGGGTGGCTACACCTTC. It specifies CASRGQGSGGYTF.